There are a few counts of the clone carrying this TCR beta chain. Its antigen is not identified. The time point is: patch test 2, 6 weeks after DPC sensitization. Treatment here: therapeutic diphenylcyclopropenone sensitization with weekly scalp DPC. This specimen belongs to a study of human T cells and chemical hapten exposure. Regarding the study as a whole: TCRs at high frequency, those above 1 in 1000, did not change with DPC sensitization.

TCRdb itself ran the RACE reads through MiXCR, one entry per CDR3 protein. Altogether more than 85,000 distinct CDR3 sequences are present, about 11% being singletons, with the ten largest covering around 2.2%. V gave up 7 bases and J gave up 6 bases; unmatched junction bases: 3. This CDR3 comprises 13 residues. Germline lookup yields CDR1 SEHNR and CDR2 FQNEAQ (reference sequence). The source is a man aged 35 to 55 with alopecia areata. Some clones in this sample may be carry-over from other donors' samples. Sequencing was performed on whole blood, taken in connection with sensitization to the hapten diphenylcyclopropenone (DPC). The rearrangement links TRBV7-9 to TRBJ2-1, with 10 bases identical to TRBD2. The CDR3 region is CASMSGRANEQFF. Here the CDR3 DNA reads TGTGCCAGCATGAGCGGGAGGGCCAATGAGCAGTTCTTC.